Below, 20 T cell receptor beta chains from the same sample are listed, as sequenced in a study of T cells in Graves' hyperthyroidism and ophthalmopathy. The investigators amplified TCR beta CDR3 regions from RNA transcripts. The study used the HTBI primer set for a first-round RT-PCR of the TCR CDR3. Each CDR3 protein is one row after TCRdb ran MiXCR on the multiplex PCR reads. The table includes about 720,000 distinct CDR3 sequences, about 16% detected once. Sequencing was done on a sample of blood. The receptors derive from a man younger than 30 with Graves' hyperthyroidism.

In this sample, this clonotype turned up many times. This sequence joins TRBV12-5 and TRBJ2-7; TRBD1 might be the D (5 bases). Germline assignment: CDR1 LGHNT and CDR2 FRNRAP. This CDR3 has 13 residues. Trimming left V 1 base short and J 3 bases short, with 7 bases between. The CDR3: CASGLGQIYEQYF. As DNA, the CDR3 is TGTGCTAGTGGTTTGGGACAGATCTACGAGCAGTACTTC.

This clonotype was observed a handful of times. The chain links TRBV24-1 to TRBJ2-3, with 11 bases that match TRBD2. Germline V lookup: CDR1 KGHDR, CDR2 SFDVKD. V trimming: 4 bases; J trimming: 1 base; junction bases outside the gene matches: 3. This CDR3 region has 16 residues. The CDR3: CATSDLAGGGTDTQYF. The DNA for the CDR3 is TGTGCCACCAGTGACTTAGCGGGAGGGGGCACAGATACGCAGTATTTT.

This clonotype showed up just a few times. V gene TRBV20-1 combines with J gene TRBJ2-1; 7 bases fit TRBD2. This CDR3 spans 13 amino acids. The germline gives CDR1 DFQATT, CDR2 SNEGSKA (reference sequence). After removal of 6 bases from V and 0 bases from J, the junction contained 2 bases not matched to a gene. The DNA for the CDR3 is TGCAGTGCATTAGCGGGCTCCTACAATGAGCAGTTCTTC. Its translation is CSALAGSYNEQFF.

This clonotype was recorded at least ten times. V is TRBV27 and J is TRBJ1-2; no definite D call. V was pared by 0 bases and J by 5 bases, with 13 bases between. CDR1 is MNHEY and CDR2 is SMNVEV in the germline V gene (reference sequence). The CDR3 is 15 amino acids. CDR3 residues: CASSLSSPPVYGYTF. The DNA of the CDR3 is TGTGCCAGCAGTTTATCTTCGCCCCCTGTGTATGGCTACACCTTC.

This clonotype was found a few times. The V call is TRBV29-1, the J call TRBJ2-1; 11 nucleotides match TRBD1. V lost 6 bases to trimming and J lost 4 bases; unmatched junction nucleotides: 5. The germline V gene encodes CDR1 SQVTM and CDR2 ANQGSEA. This CDR3 spans 14 amino acids. The DNA for the CDR3 is TGCAGCGTAGACGGACAGGGGGCTTACAATGAGCAGTTCTTC. Translating gives CSVDGQGAYNEQFF.

This clonotype was seen a handful of times. The chain links TRBV6-2 or TRBV6-3 to TRBJ2-6; 8 nucleotides match TRBD1. The CDR3 loop spans 18 amino acids. The V and J ends lost 2 bases and 0 bases, in that order; junction bases with no gene match: 6. Per germline, CDR1 MNHEY and CDR2 SVGEGT. The CDR3 protein is CASSYRGQGGSGANVLTF. The CDR3 nucleotides are TGTGCCAGCAGTTACCGAGGACAGGGTGGCTCTGGGGCCAACGTCCTGACTTTC.

Points on this clonotype: Relative to the germline gene, one junction end is altered; a read error may explain this. The gene calls are TRBV11-3 and TRBJ1-3, with TRBD1 matching over 7 bases. The CDR3 is made up of 16 amino acids. CDR1 is SGHNT, CDR2 YENEEA, per germline. The CDR3 nucleotides read TGTGCCCGCAGCTCGATTTACACAGGGGCTGGAAACACCATATATTTT. The encoded protein is CARSSIYTGAGNTIYF.

This clonotype was seen ten or more times. The V gene is TRBV2, the J gene TRBJ2-7; 8 nucleotides match TRBD2. Germline CDR1 reads SNHLY; CDR2 reads FYNNEI. Losses at the gene ends were 11 bases for V and 0 bases for J; bases not matched to a gene: 3. The CDR3 contains 12 residues. Here the CDR3 reads CAGSGDSYEQYF. The CDR3 nucleotides read TGTGCCGGTAGCGGGGACTCCTACGAGCAGTACTTC.

This clonotype has just a few counts. It may be a read error: a sequence one base away is much more abundant. The conserved final phenylalanine or tryptophan is absent from the CDR3, which likely points to a read error. The gene calls are TRBV7-8 and TRBJ2-1; TRBD2 matches at 8 bases. V was pared by 5 bases and J by 0 bases, with 3 bases of the junction left unmatched. Per the germline V gene, CDR1 is SGHVS and CDR2 is FQNEAQ. The CDR3 is 15 residues long. CDR3 nucleotide sequence: TGTGCCAGCAGCCAAAGCGGGAGCTCCTACAATGAGCAGTTCCTC. This gives the protein CASSQSGSSYNEQFL.

The V call is TRBV7-9, the J call TRBJ2-3; 7 nucleotides agree with TRBD1. The CDR3 covers 13 residues. With 7 bases clipped from V and 2 bases from J, the junction kept 3 bases outside the gene matches. Germline V lookup: CDR1 SEHNR, CDR2 FQNEAQ (reference sequence). The CDR3, as DNA: TGTGCCAGCATACAGGGGAACACAGATACGCAGTATTTT. This translates into CASIQGNTDTQYF.

Of note for this clonotype: A read error may be the cause here, since a much bigger clone is one base away. The chain uses TRBV27 and TRBJ2-2, with a tentative D call TRBD2 (5 bases). Germline CDR1 reads MNHEY; CDR2 reads SMNVEV (reference sequence). The V end lost 3 bases, the J end lost 2 bases, and 13 bases lay between the germline ends. CDR3 length equals 16 residues. CDR3 residues: CASSLLLELNTGELFF. The CDR3 nucleotides read TGTGCCAGCAGTTTGTTACTAGAGCTTAACACCGGGGAGCTGTTTTTT.

V and J are TRBV18 and TRBJ2-1; D call uncertain. Germline CDR1 and CDR2: KGHSH and LQKENI. The CDR3 contains 14 residues. V was clipped by 3 bases and J by 7 bases, with 13 bases between them. DNA for the CDR3: TGTGCCAGCTCACCGGCCGGCCTCCGGAATGAGCAGTTCTTC. Protein sequence: CASSPAGLRNEQFF.

The chain joins TRBV28 to TRBJ2-7; D is undetermined. The CDR3 sequence is 12 residues long. CDR1 MDHEN and CDR2 SYDVKM come from the germline V gene. The ends were cut back, 6 bases at V and 4 bases at J, with 10 bases in the middle. The CDR3 DNA reads TGTGCCAGCAGCACCACAGATTACGAGCAGTACTTC. This codes for CASSTTDYEQYF.

In this sample, this clonotype turned up many times. V gene TRBV5-1 combines with J gene TRBJ1-1; D is unclear. In germline, CDR1 is SGHRS, CDR2 YFSETQ. The CDR3 runs to 15 residues. The V gene lost 0 bases and the J gene lost 0 bases, with 9 bases spanning the gap. CDR3 sequence (DNA): TGCGCCAGCAGCTTGGCTGGAAACATGAACACTGAAGCTTTCTTT. Residues: CASSLAGNMNTEAFF.

CDR3: CASRKQGSGHEQYF. The CDR3 DNA sequence: TGTGCCAGCAGAAAACAGGGGAGCGGCCACGAGCAGTACTTC. V and J are TRBV6-1 and TRBJ2-7; TRBD1 agrees at 7 bases. Germline V gene sequence: CDR1 MNHNS, CDR2 SASEGT. This CDR3 region has 14 residues. The V and J ends lost 6 bases and 5 bases, in that order; junction bases with no gene match: 10.

This clonotype was counted at least ten times. The rearrangement joins TRBV10-3 to TRBJ1-1, with D possibly being TRBD1 (6 bases). CDR1 is ENHRY, CDR2 SYGVKD, per germline. The CDR3 consists of 15 residues. Trimming cost V 6 bases and J 5 bases, with 19 bases left between them. CDR3 sequence (DNA): TGTGCCATCAGCCTCTCTGGCAGGGGAGATACTGAAGCTTTCTTT. This codes for CAISLSGRGDTEAFF.

This clonotype was found many times. A clone one base away is much larger, so this may be a read error. The chain recombines TRBV6-5 with TRBJ2-7; D gene unclear. The length of the CDR3 is 11 residues. Germline V gene sequence: CDR1 MNHEY, CDR2 SVGAGI. As DNA, the CDR3 is TGTGCCAGCAGATACTCCTACGAGCAGTACTTC. As protein: CASRYSYEQYF.

In this sample, this clonotype turned up many times. V is TRBV7-9 and J is TRBJ2-7; D not certain. With 4 bases removed from V and 7 bases from J, the gap between germline ends came to 17 bases. Germline CDR1 and CDR2: SEHNR and FQNEAQ (reference sequence). This CDR3 contains 14 residues. This chain's CDR3 is CASSSILTRGEQYF. DNA of the CDR3: TGTGCCAGCAGCTCTATATTAACCCGAGGTGAGCAGTACTTC.

The rearrangement links TRBV7-9 to TRBJ1-4, with a weak D call TRBD1 (5 bases). The CDR3 spans 14 residues. Per the germline V gene, CDR1 is SEHNR and CDR2 is FQNEAQ (reference sequence). The V end was cut by 5 bases, the J end by 8 bases, with 15 bases between. The CDR3 DNA follows: TGTGCCAGCAGCGGAAGACAGCTGGGGGAAAAACTGTTTTTT. This translates into CASSGRQLGEKLFF.

The chain couples TRBV5-1 to TRBJ2-6, with 8 bases aligning to TRBD1. With V trimmed by 6 bases and J by 3 bases, 11 bases remained unmatched. CDR1 and CDR2 from the germline V gene are SGHRS and YFSETQ. This CDR3 is 17 amino acids long. Here the CDR3 DNA reads TGCGCCAGCACCCCGGGACAGGTTCTTCGTGGGGCCAACGTCCTGACTTTC. It yields the protein CASTPGQVLRGANVLTF.